This T cell receptor (beta chain) originates from a study of spatial heterogeneity in lung cancer (dated by TCRdb to between 2017 and 2020). Regarding the study in general: Beta-chain transcripts were consistently detected in greater numbers than alpha-chain transcripts, which likely reflects a higher abundance of beta-chain transcripts. TCR repertoire features were related to nonsynonymous mutation counts determined by whole-exome sequencing of tumor tissue. A strong correlation was found between TCR transcript counts in tumor regions and a T cell transcriptional module score from matched bulk RNA-seq. In the raw uncorrected reads, each unique combination of TCR and UMI appeared more than ten times on average. In non-small cell lung cancer, the study quantitatively compared TCR alpha and beta repertoires across several tumor regions, matched nontumor lung, and blood. At surgery, both alpha and beta chains were TCR-sequenced in 200 to 250 tumor regions, about 64 matched nontumor lung samples and some 56 PBMC samples.

Libraries were constructed by 5' RACE. TCRdb names NextSeq 500 as the instrument used. To allow correction of PCR and sequencing errors, the TCR library protocol tagged every TCR cDNA molecule with a unique molecular identifier. In the source study's methods: TCR identification, UMI-based error correction and CDR3 extraction were performed with Decombinator tools. TCRs above a frequency of 2 per 1,000, corresponding to the top 1% of the tumor frequency distribution, were defined as expanded. Expanded tumor TCRs statistically deemed absent (corrected P<0.05) from at least one tumor region were classed as regional, and all other expanded tumor TCRs were classed as ubiquitous. Rényi diversity was computed with the R vegan package after subsampling each repertoire 100 times to 5,000 TCRs. CDR3 similarity networks were built from amino acid triplet string-kernel similarity, with CDR3s being connected when pairwise similarity was above 0.82. In TCRdb, the public reads were trimmed at Q25 with fastp and aligned with MiXCR, with productive beta chains retained. A single entry per CDR3 protein holds the most common genes and DNA from its merged rows. The V and J calls follow TCRdb's processing rather than the paper's. This sample comprises 15,000 to 20,000 distinct CDR3 sequences, roughly 6.5% of them detected only once. Over 3.5% of the sample belongs to the ten largest clones.

The intended sense of this specimen's time point label: sample taken at primary tumor resection. Donors were over 60 patients with early-stage, untreated non-small cell lung cancer from the lung TRACERx cohort. For TCR sequencing, whole RNA was extracted from tumor and nontumor lung tissue, or from cryopreserved PBMC samples, and no cell sorting was done. Patients were selected for TCR sequencing only if sufficient RNA was available from at least two tumor regions. Before being selected, tumor and adjacent nontumor lung specimens were reviewed by a lung pathologist. At the junction V is shortened by 5 bases and J by 4 bases, with 18 bases in between. The CDR3 has 15 amino acids, counting the end cysteine and phenylalanine. Here the CDR3 DNA is all that survives: 45 bases in frame from base 1. CDR1 and CDR2 are drawn from the germline V gene: SGHVS, FQNEAQ. Study-wide conclusions, independent of this receptor: Additional single-cell paired TCR alpha and beta sequencing was considered necessary to confirm, at a functional level, the hypothesis that regional TCRs recognize regional mutations. Counts of ubiquitous and regional expanded TCRs were found to correlate with counts of ubiquitous and regional nonsynonymous mutations, respectively. Estimated TCR-seq coverage of tumor T cells was only 5.5% to 8% for alpha chains and 13% for beta chains. A correlation was observed between the number of expanded intratumoral alpha and beta TCRs and the tumor nonsynonymous mutation count.

In its sample, this clonotype was seen many times. The antigen it binds to is not known. Base quality data are lacking; no much larger clone is found one base away. The sequenced sample was lung tumor tissue, obtained at surgery. The chain is encoded by TRBV7-8 joined to TRBJ2-7; tentative D gene TRBD2, with 6 bases matching. The receptor comes from a female donor with early-stage non-small cell lung cancer. The CDR3 in this case is CASSHLAVAPYEQYF. The DNA sequence is given as TGTGCCAGCAGCCACTTAGCGGTTGCACCTTACGAGCAGTACTTC.